The TCR beta chain described here comes from a study of cytomegalovirus exposure and HLA in healthy donors. Overall study findings and caveats: Altogether, more than 150 TCR beta chains were recorded as cytomegalovirus-associated.

This clone was detected a few times. What it recognizes is unknown. In the PCR, 60 Vbeta and 13 Jbeta primers were used. Assay used: immunoSEQ multiplex PCR; TCRdb lists only in-frame clones, some missing. The table shows 55,000 to 75,000 clones, with about two thirds occurring only once. The CDR3 has 15 amino acids. CDR1 is MNHEY, CDR2 SVGAGI, per germline. Sequenced input: PBMCs. The V and J genes are TRBV6-5 and TRBJ2-5; a weak D match, TRBD1 (5 bases). Matching the DNA end better, TRBJ2-7 makes the J call doubtful. This TCR was recovered from a man aged 35-49 years in good health and CMV-seropositive. CDR3 residues: CASSYSPQGWYEQYF. The CDR3, as DNA: TGTGCCAGCAGTTACTCCCCGCAGGGCTGGTACGAGCAGTACTTC.